Presented here are 27 T cell receptor beta chains from one specimen sequenced in a study of blood T cell repertoires in COVID-19 (dated by TCRdb to about 2020). Preparation of the library involved the immunoSEQ multiplex PCR assay. TCRdb stores this immuneACCESS table with in-frame sequences only. Part of the clones is absent; in the studies checked, under half of the shortfall reflects unresolved V genes, and no reason is known for the rest. In this sample the table shows around 250,000 clones, 70% to 90% of which occur a single time. More than 6.5% of the sample is taken by the ten largest. Material: peripheral blood. These receptor sequences come from a woman in her 70s with active or convalescent COVID-19.

The chain joins TRBV6-6 to TRBJ2-3, with 11 positions matching TRBD2. With V trimmed by 6 bases and J by 2 bases, 4 bases remained unmatched. This CDR3 region has 15 residues. From germline, CDR1 is MNHNY and CDR2 SVGAGI (reference sequence). The CDR3 is CASRPLAGATDTQYF. CDR3 coding DNA: TGTGCCAGCAGACCACTAGCGGGGGCCACAGATACGCAGTATTTT.

The chain has TRBV5-5 and TRBJ2-1, with 7 nucleotides matching TRBD2. The CDR3 runs 15 residues. CDR1 and CDR2 (germline): SGHKS, YYEKEE (reference sequence). V dropped 4 bases and J dropped 2; count of bases not matched to a gene: 6. CDR3 coding DNA: TGTGCCAGCAGCCCGAGGCTAGCGGCCTACAATGAGCAGTTCTTC. This sequence encodes CASSPRLAAYNEQFF.

J is TRBJ1-2 and V is TRBV4-1, with D possibly TRBD1 on 6 matching bases. Trimming took 1 base from V and 8 from J, leaving 14 bases between them. CDR3 size: 14 residues. Per germline, CDR1 MGHRA and CDR2 YSYEKL. As DNA, the CDR3 is TGCGCCAGCAGCCAAGCCTCACAGGGAAGGGGCTACACCTTC. Its translation: CASSQASQGRGYTF.

In this sample, this clone turned up a few times. The chain has TRBV7-2 and TRBJ2-7, with 9 bases aligning to TRBD2. CDR1 is SGHTA and CDR2 is FQGNSA in the germline V gene. The CDR3 contains 14 residues. V shed 3 bases and J 7 bases; nucleotides not matched to a gene: 7. The CDR3 bases are TGTGCCAGCAGCTTCGGCGGGGGGGAGGGTGAGCAGTACTTC. Translating gives CASSFGGGEGEQYF.

This sequence joins TRBV2 and TRBJ1-1; no firm D call. V was cut by 6 bases and J by 6 bases, with 14 bases left in between. Germline assignment: CDR1 SNHLY and CDR2 FYNNEI. This CDR3 contains 13 residues. The CDR3 DNA is TGTGCCAGCAGCGACGGACTTTTGGCTGAAGCTTTCTTT. As protein: CASSDGLLAEAFF.

The V gene is TRBV5-1, the J gene TRBJ1-2; possible D gene TRBD1, 5 bases. Trimming cost V 7 bases and J 7 bases, with 17 bases left between them. This CDR3 comprises 13 residues. Germline V gene lookup returns CDR1 SGHRS and CDR2 YFSETQ. CDR3 sequence reads: CASFGGDWGGYTF. Written as DNA, the CDR3 is TGCGCCAGCTTCGGCGGGGACTGGGGTGGCTACACCTTC.

V usage is TRBV12-3 or TRBV12-4 and J usage is TRBJ2-5; D ambiguous. Trimming took off 5 bases at V and 6 bases at J, with 10 bases between the two ends. The CDR3 covers 12 residues. CDR3 bases: TGTGCCAGCAGTCGGTCCGTGAAGACCCAGTACTTC. It yields the protein CASSRSVKTQYF.

This sequence joins TRBV5-6 and TRBJ1-2, with 10 bases fitting TRBD1. This CDR3 is built from 15 residues. CDR1 and CDR2 (germline): SGHDT, YYEEEE. The trim removed 4 bases at V and 7 bases at J, leaving 10 bases unmatched. CDR3: CASSLIPTGGFGYTF. CDR3 in DNA: TGTGCCAGCAGCCTTATACCGACAGGGGGCTTTGGCTACACCTTC.

V gene TRBV2 combines with J gene TRBJ1-3; D unclear. Germline-derived CDR1 and CDR2 are SNHLY and FYNNEI. The CDR3 has 15 amino acids. The V end lost 2 bases, the J end lost 2 bases, and 10 bases lay between the germline ends. The CDR3 loop reads CASSENPRTGNTIYF. The CDR3 region has the DNA TGTGCCAGCAGTGAAAACCCCAGGACTGGAAACACCATATATTTT.

The genes are TRBV21-1 and TRBJ1-5. TRBV21-1 is reported as a pseudogene. The CDR3 is 18 amino acids. CDR3 nucleotide sequence: TGTGCCAGCAGCAAACAACTTCGGGGTCCCGACCGATTCAGACCCCAGCATTTT. Protein product: CASSKQLRGPDRFRPQHF.

The CDR3 sequence: CASNPQGTMNTEAFF. Written as DNA, the CDR3 is TGTGCCAGCAACCCACAGGGGACCATGAACACTGAAGCTTTCTTT. The chain combines TRBV6-2 or TRBV6-3 with TRBJ1-1; 7 nucleotides agree with TRBD1. The ends lost 7 bases at V and 0 bases at J; junction bases unmatched: 8. CDR1 MNHEY and CDR2 SVGEGT come from the germline V gene. The CDR3 contains 15 residues.

This sequence joins TRBV5-1 and TRBJ1-1; D not certain. Trimming took off 2 bases at V and 0 bases at J, with 5 bases between the two ends. The CDR3 runs to 13 residues. Germline CDR1 and CDR2: SGHRS and YFSETQ. This CDR3 reads CASSFELNTEAFF. In DNA, the CDR3 is TGCGCCAGCAGCTTCGAGTTGAACACTGAAGCTTTCTTT.

The V call is TRBV6-5, the J call TRBJ2-1; 7 nucleotides line up with TRBD1. CDR3 length: 13 residues. The germline gives CDR1 MNHEY, CDR2 SVGAGI. Trimming at V came to 1 base and at J to 6 bases, leaving 0 bases not matched to a gene. The CDR3 is CASSYWDSNEQFF. CDR3 bases: TGTGCCAGCAGTTACTGGGACAGCAATGAGCAGTTCTTC.

V usage is TRBV18 and J usage is TRBJ2-5, with D tentatively TRBD2 (7 bases). The CDR3 contains 17 residues. CDR1 KGHSH and CDR2 LQKENI come from the germline V gene. Between the trimmed V and J ends, which lost 3 bases and 5 bases, there was a span of 22 bases. CDR3 DNA sequence: TGTGCCAGCTCACCTCCAGGCGGGGGCAACTATCAGGAGACCCAGTACTTC. This gives the protein CASSPPGGGNYQETQYF.

A word on this clone: In the same sample, other DNA sequences code for this CDR3. The chain combines TRBV25-1 with TRBJ1-4; D perhaps matches TRBD1 (5 bases). V was pared by 5 bases and J by 0 bases, with 7 bases between. CDR3 size: 14 residues. Per germline, CDR1 MGHDK and CDR2 SYGVNS. CDR3 sequence: CASSWGTTNEKLFF. The CDR3 DNA reads TGTGCCAGCAGTTGGGGCACAACTAATGAAAAACTGTTTTTT. Full variable domain (missing parts from reference TRBV25-1 and TRBJ1-4): EADIYQTPRYLVIGTGKKITLECSQTMGHDKMYWYQQDPGMELHLIHYSYGVNSTEKGDLSSESTVSRIRTEHFPLTLESARPSHTSQYLCASSWGTTNEKLFFGSGTQLSVL.

DNA of the CDR3: TGTGCCAGCAGCCTCGGAGGAGACACTGAAGCTTTCTTT. The encoded protein is CASSLGGDTEAFF. The V call is TRBV3-1 (or the pseudogene TRBV3-2), the J call TRBJ1-1; D is unclear. Trimming took off 4 bases at V and 3 bases at J, with 9 bases between the two ends. The CDR3 sequence is 13 residues long. The V gene's germline CDR1 is LGHDT and CDR2 YNNKEL (reference sequence).

V is TRBV15 and J is TRBJ2-5, with 8 bases identical to TRBD2. This CDR3 has 17 amino acids. The J segment lost 4 bases and the V segment lost 3 bases, leaving 13 bases of the junction unmatched. Germline CDR1 reads LNHNV; CDR2 reads YYDKDF (reference sequence). In nucleotides, the CDR3 is TGTGCCACCAGCAGGAAACGGGGGGGTATACTAGGAGAGACCCAGTACTTC. Its protein product is CATSRKRGGILGETQYF.

The rearrangement joins TRBV4-1 to TRBJ1-3; 7 nucleotides line up with TRBD1. Germline CDR1 and CDR2: MGHRA and YSYEKL. The CDR3 runs 16 residues. Trimming at V came to 2 bases and at J to 5 bases, leaving 9 bases not matched to a gene. CDR3 sequence reads: CASSQIGTDGRNTIYF. CDR3 sequence (DNA): TGCGCCAGCAGCCAAATAGGGACAGACGGAAGAAACACCATATATTTT.

V usage is TRBV2 and J usage is TRBJ1-1; D gene unclear. The ends were cut back, 8 bases at V and 1 base at J, with 11 bases in the middle. The CDR3 is 13 residues long. CDR1 is SNHLY, CDR2 FYNNEI, per germline. The CDR3 DNA is TGTGCCAGCCAAAGCGCGGCGAACACTGAAGCTTTCTTT. This encodes CASQSAANTEAFF.

The rearrangement links TRBV28 to TRBJ2-7; TRBD1 is a possible D gene (6 bases). The CDR3 length is 12 residues. The germline V and J ends were trimmed by 11 bases and 2 bases, with 13 bases remaining between them. Germline values: CDR1 MDHEN, CDR2 SYDVKM. As DNA, the CDR3 is TGTGCCTCCCGAGGGGGACCCTACGAGCAGTACTTC. It is translated as CASRGGPYEQYF.

The chain couples TRBV10-3 to TRBJ2-1; maybe TRBD1 (6 bases). The CDR3 runs to 14 residues. CDR1 ENHRY and CDR2 SYGVKD come from the germline V gene. Deletions cut 3 bases from V and 7 bases from J, with 13 bases between. CDR3 nucleotide sequence: TGTGCCATCAGTGACATAATTCAGGGGAATGAGCAGTTCTTC. This gives the protein CAISDIIQGNEQFF.

V and J are TRBV18 and TRBJ2-3; 11 nucleotides align to TRBD1. The CDR3 contains 14 residues. From germline, CDR1 is KGHSH and CDR2 LQKENI. CDR3 amino acids: CTGSGQGGTDTQYF. The CDR3 bases are TGTACCGGCTCGGGACAGGGGGGCACAGATACGCAGTATTTT. The full variable domain, in which reference TRBV18 and TRBJ2-3 provide the parts outside the CDR3, is NAGVMQNPRHLVRRRGQEARLRCSPMKGHSHVYWYRQLPEEGLKFMVYLQKENIIDESGMPKERFSAEFPKEGPSILRIQQVVRGDSAAYFCTGSGQGGTDTQYFGPGTRLTVL.

This clone was counted between two and nine times. The rearrangement links TRBV24-1 to TRBJ1-5, with 9 bases fitting TRBD1. The CDR3 is 14 residues long. V shed 5 bases and J 5 bases; nucleotides not matched to a gene: 3. Per the germline V gene, CDR1 is KGHDR and CDR2 is SFDVKD. CDR3 loop: CATSGGQGYQPQHF. CDR3 coding DNA: TGTGCCACCAGTGGCGGACAGGGGTATCAGCCCCAGCATTTT.

The V gene is TRBV24-1, the J gene TRBJ2-5; TRBD1 agrees at 11 bases. Losses at the gene ends were 2 bases for V and 5 bases for J; bases not matched to a gene: 6. This CDR3 has 16 amino acids. Germline CDR1 and CDR2: KGHDR and SFDVKD. The CDR3 bases are TGTGCCACCAGTGATTCCCGGACAGGGGGCGCGGAGACCCAGTACTTC. Amino acids: CATSDSRTGGAETQYF.

The CDR3 region is CATGRGSQPPFYEQYF. The CDR3 bases are TGTGCCACCGGCAGGGGTTCCCAACCCCCCTTCTACGAGCAGTACTTC. The chain combines TRBV5-4 with TRBJ2-7, with D maybe TRBD1 (6 bases). This CDR3 is built from 16 residues. V lost 9 bases, J lost 3 bases, and 25 bases lay in between. Germline CDR1 reads SGHNT; CDR2 reads YYREEE (reference sequence).

V is TRBV11-2 and J is TRBJ2-2; 9 nucleotides match TRBD1. The V and J ends lost 4 bases and 7 bases, in that order; junction bases with no gene match: 7. The CDR3 has 15 residues. Germline V CDR1 and CDR2: SGHAT, FQNNGV. The chain's CDR3 is CASSSNRGQVGELFF. The CDR3, as DNA: TGTGCCAGCAGCTCGAACAGGGGGCAAGTCGGGGAGCTGTTTTTT. Full variable domain (rest looked up from reference TRBV11-2 and TRBJ2-2): EAGVAQSPRYKIIEKRQSVAFWCNPISGHATLYWYQQILGQGPKLLIQFQNNGVVDDSQLPKDRFSAERLKGVDSTLKIQPAKLEDSAVYLCASSSNRGQVGELFFGEGSRLTVL.

This CDR3 is CASSLAAGTEYGYTF. CDR3 in DNA: TGCGCCAGCAGCTTGGCCGCCGGGACAGAGTATGGCTACACCTTC. The chain has TRBV5-1 and TRBJ1-2, with TRBD1 matching over 7 bases. The junction had 7 bases not matched to a gene; V was cut back by 0 bases and J by 5 bases. This CDR3 spans 15 amino acids. The germline gives CDR1 SGHRS, CDR2 YFSETQ.